Given below is one TCR beta chain in context. The antigen remains undetermined. The entry originates in a study of T cells in Graves' hyperthyroidism and ophthalmopathy. Study-wide findings and caveats: Most expanded thyroid clonotypes above 0.001 recurred in blood.

V lost 0 bases and J lost 4; bases outside the gene matches: 8. The length of the CDR3 is 16 residues. Germline V gives CDR1 MGHRA, CDR2 YSYEKL. Exclusions: uncontrolled infection, other autoimmune disease, pregnancy, lactation. TCR beta CDR3 regions were amplified from RNA transcripts. First-round RT-PCR targeting the TCR CDR3 was performed with the HTBI primer set. TCRdb re-derived calls from the multiplex PCR reads in MiXCR, one entry per CDR3 protein. This sample has approximately 870,000 distinct CDR3 sequences, with about two fifths found just once. The J gene is TRBJ2-7, the V gene TRBV4-1; TRBD2 aligns across 8 bases. This receptor was obtained from a young man with Graves' hyperthyroidism. Sequencing input: blood. CDR3 sequence: CASSQDLSGGPYEQYF. The CDR3 coding sequence is TGCGCCAGCAGCCAAGATCTGTCGGGAGGGCCTTACGAGCAGTACTTC.